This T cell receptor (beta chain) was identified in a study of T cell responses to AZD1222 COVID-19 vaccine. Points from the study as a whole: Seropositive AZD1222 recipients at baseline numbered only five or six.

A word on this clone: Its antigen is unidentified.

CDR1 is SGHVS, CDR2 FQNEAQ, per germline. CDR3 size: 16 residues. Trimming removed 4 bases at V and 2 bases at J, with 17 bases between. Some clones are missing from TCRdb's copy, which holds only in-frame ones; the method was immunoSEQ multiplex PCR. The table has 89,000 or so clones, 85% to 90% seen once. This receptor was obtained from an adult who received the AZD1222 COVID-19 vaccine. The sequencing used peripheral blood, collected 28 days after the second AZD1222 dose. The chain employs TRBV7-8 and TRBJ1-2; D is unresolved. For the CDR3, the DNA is TGTGCCAGCAGCTCTAAATCGGGCTCTATGAACTATGGCTACACCTTC. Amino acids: CASSSKSGSMNYGYTF. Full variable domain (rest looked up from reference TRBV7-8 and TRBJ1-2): GAGVSQSPRYKVAKRGQDVALRCDPISGHVSLFWYQQALGQGPEFLTYFQNEAQLDKSGLPSDRFFAERPEGSVSTLKIQRTQQEDSAVYLCASSSKSGSMNYGYTFGSGTRLTVV.